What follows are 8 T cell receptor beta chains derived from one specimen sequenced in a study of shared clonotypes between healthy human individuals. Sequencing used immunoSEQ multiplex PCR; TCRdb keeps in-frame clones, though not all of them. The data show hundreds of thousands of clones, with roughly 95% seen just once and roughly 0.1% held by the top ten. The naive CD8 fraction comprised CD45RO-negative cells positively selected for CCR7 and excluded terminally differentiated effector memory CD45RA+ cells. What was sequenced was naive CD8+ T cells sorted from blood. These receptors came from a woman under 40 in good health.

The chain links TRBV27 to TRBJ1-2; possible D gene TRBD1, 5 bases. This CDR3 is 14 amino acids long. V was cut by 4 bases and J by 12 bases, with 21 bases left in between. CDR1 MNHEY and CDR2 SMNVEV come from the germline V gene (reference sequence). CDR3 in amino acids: CASSSRGGAGVDTF. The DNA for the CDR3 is TGTGCCAGCAGTTCCCGGGGGGGAGCTGGAGTCGACACCTTC.

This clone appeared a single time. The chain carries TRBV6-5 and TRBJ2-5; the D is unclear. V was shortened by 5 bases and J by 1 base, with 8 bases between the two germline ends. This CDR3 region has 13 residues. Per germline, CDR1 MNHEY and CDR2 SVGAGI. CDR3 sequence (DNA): TGTGCCAGCAGTCACAGCTTCCAAGAGACCCAGTACTTC. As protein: CASSHSFQETQYF.

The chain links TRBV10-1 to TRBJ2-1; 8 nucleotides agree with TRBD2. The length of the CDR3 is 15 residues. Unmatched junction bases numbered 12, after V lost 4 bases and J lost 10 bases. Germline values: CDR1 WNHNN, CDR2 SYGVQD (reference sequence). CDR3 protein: CASSAELAGIGEQFF. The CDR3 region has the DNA TGCGCCAGCAGTGCGGAGCTAGCGGGTATTGGAGAGCAGTTCTTC.

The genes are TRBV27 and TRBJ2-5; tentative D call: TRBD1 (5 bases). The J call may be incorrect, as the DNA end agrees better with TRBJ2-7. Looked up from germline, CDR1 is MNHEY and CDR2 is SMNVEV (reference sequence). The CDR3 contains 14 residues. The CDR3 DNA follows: TGTGCCAGCAGTTTAGGACACCCGATTAACGAGCAGTACTTC. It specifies CASSLGHPINEQYF.

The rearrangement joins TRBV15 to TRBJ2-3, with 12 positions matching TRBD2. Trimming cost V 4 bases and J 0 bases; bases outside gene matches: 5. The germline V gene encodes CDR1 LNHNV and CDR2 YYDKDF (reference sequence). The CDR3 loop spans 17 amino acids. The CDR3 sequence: CATSTTSGRTSTDTQYF. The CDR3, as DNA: TGTGCCACCAGCACCACTAGCGGGAGGACTAGCACAGATACGCAGTATTTT. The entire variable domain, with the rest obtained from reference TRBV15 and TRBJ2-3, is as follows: DAMVIQNPRYQVTQFGKPVTLSCSQTLNHNVMYWYQQKSSQAPKLLFHYYDKDFNNEADTPDNFQSRRPNTSFCFLDIRSPGLGDTAMYLCATSTTSGRTSTDTQYFGPGTRLTVL.

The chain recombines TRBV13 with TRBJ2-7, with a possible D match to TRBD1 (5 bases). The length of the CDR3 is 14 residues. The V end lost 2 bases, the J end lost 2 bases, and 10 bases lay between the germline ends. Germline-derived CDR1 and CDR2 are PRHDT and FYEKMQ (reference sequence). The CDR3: CASSLKQGTYEQYF. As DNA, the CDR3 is TGTGCCAGCAGCTTAAAGCAGGGTACCTACGAGCAGTACTTC.

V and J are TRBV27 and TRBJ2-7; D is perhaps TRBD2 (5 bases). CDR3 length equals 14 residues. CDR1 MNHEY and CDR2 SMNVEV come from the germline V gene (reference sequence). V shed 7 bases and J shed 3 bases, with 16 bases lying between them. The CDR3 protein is CASMTWASSYEQYF. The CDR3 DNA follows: TGTGCCAGCATGACCTGGGCTAGCAGCTACGAGCAGTACTTC.

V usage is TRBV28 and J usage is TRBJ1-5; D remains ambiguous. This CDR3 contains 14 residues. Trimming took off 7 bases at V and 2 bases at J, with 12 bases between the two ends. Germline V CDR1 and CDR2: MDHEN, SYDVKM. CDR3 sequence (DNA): TGTGCCAGCAATAATAGACAAGGCAATCAGCCCCAGCATTTT. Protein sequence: CASNNRQGNQPQHF.